Each of the 5 T cell receptor beta chains below was sequenced from the same sample in a study of blood T cell repertoires in COVID-19. Assay: immunoSEQ multiplex PCR; the TCRdb copy retains only in-frame clones and omits some. The table lists 25,000 to 30,000 clones, 85% to 95% of them singletons. The sequenced material came from peripheral blood. The receptors originated from a woman in her 70s with COVID-19, enrolled during active disease.

The chain has TRBV15 and TRBJ1-2, with a possible D match to TRBD1 (5 bases). Germline CDR1 is LNHNV and CDR2 is YYDKDF (reference sequence). The CDR3 totals 17 residues. Trimming removed 0 bases at V and 7 bases at J, with 21 bases between. CDR3 sequence: CATSRDGGSLPLSGYTF. Here the CDR3 DNA reads TGTGCCACCAGCAGAGATGGGGGGTCCCTTCCCTTATCTGGCTACACCTTC.

This rearrangement joins TRBV6-5 to TRBJ1-2; D is possibly TRBD1 (5 bases). V lost 7 bases to trimming and J lost 3 bases, with 18 bases between them. The CDR3 runs 15 residues. Germline V gene data show CDR1 as MNHEY and CDR2 as SVGAGI. CDR3 nucleotides: TGTGCCAGCAACCCCTCGGGGGAGATTTACTATGGCTACACCTTC. It translates to CASNPSGEIYYGYTF.

V gene TRBV5-1 combines with J gene TRBJ2-5, with 7 bases that match TRBD2. This CDR3 is built from 15 residues. Losses at the gene ends were 2 bases for V and 3 bases for J; bases not matched to a gene: 7. Germline CDR1 reads SGHRS; CDR2 reads YFSETQ. CDR3 region: CASSFWGGREETQYF. CDR3 sequence (DNA): TGCGCCAGCAGCTTCTGGGGGGGGAGGGAAGAGACCCAGTACTTC.

The chain carries TRBV7-8 and TRBJ2-3, with D maybe TRBD2 (6 bases). Looked up from germline, CDR1 is SGHVS and CDR2 is FQNEAQ. The CDR3 has 17 amino acids. Trimming took 2 bases from V and 3 from J, leaving 18 bases between them. The CDR3 here is CASSLKRLVLKTDTQYF. In DNA, the CDR3 is TGTGCCAGCAGCTTAAAGCGACTAGTTTTAAAAACAGATACGCAGTATTTT.

This rearrangement joins TRBV18 to TRBJ1-4, with TRBD1 matching over 11 bases. CDR1 and CDR2 from the germline V gene are KGHSH and LQKENI. V lost 4 bases and J lost 8; bases outside the gene matches: 6. This CDR3 has 15 amino acids. CDR3 sequence reads: CASSHTGQGEEKLFF. The CDR3 nucleotides read TGTGCCAGCTCACACACGGGACAGGGGGAGGAAAAACTGTTTTTT.